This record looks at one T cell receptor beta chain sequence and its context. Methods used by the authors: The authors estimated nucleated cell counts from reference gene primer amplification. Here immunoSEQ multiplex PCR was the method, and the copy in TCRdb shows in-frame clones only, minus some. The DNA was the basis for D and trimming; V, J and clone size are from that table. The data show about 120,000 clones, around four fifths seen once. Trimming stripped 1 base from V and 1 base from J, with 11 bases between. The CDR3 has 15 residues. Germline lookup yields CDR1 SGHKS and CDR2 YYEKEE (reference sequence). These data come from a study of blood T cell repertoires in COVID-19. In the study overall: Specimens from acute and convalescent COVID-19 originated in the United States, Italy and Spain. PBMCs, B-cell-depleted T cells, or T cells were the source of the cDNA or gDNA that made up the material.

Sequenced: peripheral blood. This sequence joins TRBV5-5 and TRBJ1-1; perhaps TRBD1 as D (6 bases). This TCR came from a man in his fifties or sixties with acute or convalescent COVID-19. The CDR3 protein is CASSLRQGTNTEAFF. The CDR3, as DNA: TGTGCCAGCAGCTTGAGGCAGGGGACGAACACTGAAGCTTTCTTT. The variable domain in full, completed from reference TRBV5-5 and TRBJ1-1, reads DAGVTQSPTHLIKTRGQQVTLRCSPISGHKSVSWYQQVLGQGPQFIFQYYEKEERGRGNFPDRFSARQFPNYSSELNVNALLLGDSALYLCASSLRQGTNTEAFFGQGTRLTVV.